The rows below give T cell receptor beta chains drawn from one sample of a study of cytomegalovirus exposure and HLA in healthy donors. Only in-frame clones appear in the TCRdb table, and some are missing; sequencing was by immunoSEQ multiplex PCR. The table lists about 130,000 clones, around 96% of them singletons. The sequencing sample was made of PBMCs. These receptors were obtained from a man aged 18 to 30 in good health and CMV-seronegative. CDR3s include the opening cysteine and the closing phenylalanine or tryptophan. The D gene is left open where the match is weak. Size is omitted from some rows. Given values are once, few, many or a class for expanded clones.

D	V	size	J	CDR3	DNA
.	TRBV28	.	TRBJ2-1	CASTDRDFSPEQFF	TGTGCCAGCACGGACCGGGACTTCAGTCCTGAGCAGTTCTTC
.	TRBV13	.	TRBJ2-5	CASRPEGPQETQYF	TGTGCCAGCAGACCAGAGGGTCCCCAAGAGACCCAGTACTTC
.	TRBV11-3	.	TRBJ2-5	CASSQRGWETQYF	TGTGCCAGCAGCCAACGGGGGTGGGAGACCCAGTACTTC
.	TRBV28	.	TRBJ1-3	CASSRPTSRGNTIYF	TGTGCCAGCAGTCGACCGACGTCTAGGGGAAACACCATATATTTT
.	TRBV5-4	.	TRBJ2-1	CASTSSVYNEQFF	TGTGCCAGCACCTCTAGCGTTTACAATGAGCAGTTCTTC
.	TRBV5-8	.	TRBJ1-2	CASSLGGRSYHGYTF	TGTGCCAGCAGCTTGGGGGGGCGAAGTTATCATGGCTACACCTTC
TRBD1	TRBV11-2	.	TRBJ1-5	CASSLGGQGERNQPQHF	TGTGCCAGCAGCTTAGGGGGACAGGGGGAGAGGAATCAGCCCCAGCATTTT
TRBD1	TRBV6-6	once	TRBJ1-2	CASSSKGAANYGYTF	TGTGCCAGCAGCTCGAAGGGGGCCGCGAACTATGGCTACACCTTC
TRBD2	TRBV29-1	.	TRBJ2-7	CSVTAGSGRLREQYF	TGCAGCGTCACCGCCGGGAGCGGGAGATTGCGCGAGCAGTACTTC
.	TRBV19	.	TRBJ2-1	CASSPDRSSYNEQFF	TGTGCCAGTAGTCCTGACAGAAGCTCCTACAATGAGCAGTTCTTC
.	TRBV5-6	.	TRBJ1-1	CASSSDTEAFF	TGTGCCAGCAGCTCCGACACTGAAGCTTTCTTT
.	TRBV19	.	TRBJ2-1	CASSMAARRNEQFF	TGTGCCAGTAGTATGGCGGCCAGAAGGAATGAGCAGTTCTTC
TRBD1	TRBV5-1	once	TRBJ2-3	CASSWTGGRVDTQYF	TGCGCCAGCAGCTGGACAGGGGGAAGAGTAGATACGCAGTATTTT
TRBD1	TRBV29-1	.	TRBJ1-4	CSVGQGLSGEKLFF	TGCAGCGTCGGACAGGGTTTATCGGGTGAAAAACTGTTTTTT
TRBD2	TRBV27	.	TRBJ2-7	CASSLTSGSSYEQYF	TGTGCCAGCAGTCTGACTAGCGGGAGCTCCTACGAGCAGTACTTC
TRBD2	TRBV28	once	TRBJ2-3	CASSLSGNSDTQYF	TGTGCCAGCAGTTTAAGCGGGAACTCAGATACGCAGTATTTT
TRBD1	TRBV5-6	.	TRBJ2-7	CASSAIGTGAYEQYF	TGTGCCAGCAGCGCGATAGGGACAGGGGCCTACGAGCAGTACTTC
TRBD2	TRBV28	.	TRBJ2-7	CASSVPGLAGYEQYF	TGTGCCAGCAGTGTACCTGGACTAGCGGGCTACGAGCAGTACTTC
TRBD1	TRBV29-1	.	TRBJ2-5	CSVAGQGALKETQYF	TGCAGCGTAGCCGGACAGGGGGCTTTAAAAGAGACCCAGTACTTC
TRBD2	TRBV15	.	TRBJ2-1	CATSPLGLSGRAEEQFF	TGTGCCACCAGCCCCCTCGGACTTAGCGGGAGGGCCGAGGAGCAGTTCTTC
TRBD1	TRBV5-1	.	TRBJ2-5	CASSDLLRGIEETQYF	TGCGCCAGCAGCGATCTTCTCAGGGGGATTGAAGAGACCCAGTACTTC
.	TRBV5-4	.	TRBJ1-1	CASSLVGKGRNTEAFF	TGTGCCAGCAGCTTGGTAGGTAAGGGGCGGAACACTGAAGCTTTCTTT
.	TRBV7-6	.	TRBJ2-1	CASSLTDASYNEQFF	TGTGCCAGCAGTCTAACCGATGCTTCCTACAATGAGCAGTTCTTC
TRBD1	TRBV6-5	.	TRBJ1-5	CASRKDRSSNQPQHF	TGTGCCAGCAGAAAGGACAGGAGTAGCAATCAGCCCCAGCATTTT
TRBD1	TRBV5-1	.	TRBJ1-5	CASSLQGDPHQPQHF	TGCGCCAGCAGCTTGCAGGGGGATCCTCATCAGCCCCAGCATTTT
.	TRBV9	once	TRBJ1-5	CASRLDQPQHF	TGTGCCAGCAGACTCGATCAGCCCCAGCATTTT
.	TRBV6-5	.	TRBJ1-1	CASSYSVGAEAFF	TGTGCCAGCAGTTACTCCGTCGGGGCTGAAGCTTTCTTT
.	TRBV28	once	TRBJ2-1	CASSLWRSGVGYNEQFF	TGTGCCAGCAGTTTATGGAGATCGGGAGTGGGCTACAATGAGCAGTTCTTC
.	TRBV30	.	TRBJ2-7	CASEVRSGLSYEQYF	TGTGCCTCGGAGGTAAGAAGCGGCCTCTCCTACGAGCAGTACTTC
TRBD2	TRBV5-1	.	TRBJ2-2	CASSPTLAANTGELFF	TGCGCCAGCAGCCCCACCCTAGCGGCGAACACCGGGGAGCTGTTTTTT
.	TRBV5-8	.	TRBJ2-1	CASSDTGANYNEQFF	TGTGCCAGCAGCGACACAGGTGCGAACTACAATGAGCAGTTCTTC
.	TRBV6-5	.	TRBJ2-7	CASRDAGEQYF	TGTGCCAGCAGGGACGCGGGGGAGCAGTACTTC
.	TRBV7-9	.	TRBJ2-3	CASSLQGPSTDTQYF	TGTGCCAGCAGCCTGCAGGGGCCTAGCACAGATACGCAGTATTTT
.	TRBV5-1	.	TRBJ1-2	CASTGQGYTF	TGCGCCAGCACCGGACAGGGCTACACCTTC
TRBD1	TRBV15	.	TRBJ1-4	CATGGQGVNEKLFF	TGTGCCACGGGTGGGCAGGGGGTTAATGAAAAACTGTTTTTT
.	TRBV30	.	TRBJ2-1	CAWRAASVYNEQFF	TGTGCCTGGAGAGCGGCTAGCGTGTACAATGAGCAGTTCTTC
TRBD1	TRBV12-5	.	TRBJ1-5	CASKSDRGNQPQHF	TGTGCTAGTAAATCCGACAGGGGAAATCAGCCCCAGCATTTT
.	TRBV19	.	TRBJ2-7	CASSIAPGQGPYEQYF	TGTGCCAGTAGTATAGCCCCGGGACAAGGCCCCTACGAGCAGTACTTC
.	TRBV7-2	.	TRBJ2-7	CASSFTHRAPSYEQYF	TGTGCCAGCAGCTTCACGCACAGGGCGCCTTCCTACGAGCAGTACTTC
TRBD2	TRBV4-1	.	TRBJ2-7	CASSQEVVAGLSYEQYF	TGCGCCAGCAGCCAAGAAGTGGTAGCGGGCCTCTCCTACGAGCAGTACTTC
TRBD2	TRBV5-6	.	TRBJ2-5	CASSLGGLDVVQETQYF	TGTGCCAGCAGCTTAGGGGGACTAGACGTTGTCCAAGAGACCCAGTACTTC
TRBD2	TRBV4-2	.	TRBJ2-7	CASSLLTSGVSYEQYF	TGTGCCAGCAGCCTCTTGACTAGCGGGGTCTCCTACGAGCAGTACTTC
.	TRBV2	.	TRBJ1-1	CASSSQGGNTEAFF	TGTGCCAGCAGTTCACAGGGTGGAAACACTGAAGCTTTCTTT
TRBD2	TRBV27	.	TRBJ2-7	CASSFGTSGSITGGEQYF	TGTGCCAGCAGTTTCGGGACTAGCGGGAGCATAACCGGGGGGGAGCAGTACTTC
TRBD1	TRBV10-3	.	TRBJ1-5	CAISTDRDNQPQHF	TGTGCCATCAGTACGGACAGGGACAATCAGCCCCAGCATTTT
TRBD1	TRBV4-3	.	TRBJ1-2	CASSHSTRGPEGYTF	TGCGCCAGCAGCCATTCCACCAGGGGGCCCGAAGGCTACACCTTC
TRBD2	TRBV16	.	TRBJ2-5	CASSLGLAAETQYF	TGTGCCAGCAGCCTGGGACTAGCGGCAGAGACCCAGTACTTC
.	TRBV18	.	TRBJ2-6	CATRPRPGQDSSGANVLTF	TGTGCCACCCGCCCACGCCCAGGGCAGGATAGCTCTGGGGCCAACGTCCTGACTTTC
.	TRBV7-3	.	TRBJ2-2	CASSLPSGNAGELFF	TGTGCCAGCAGCTTACCGTCGGGGAACGCCGGGGAGCTGTTTTTT
TRBD1	TRBV5-1	.	TRBJ1-4	CASSLGGTADEKLFF	TGCGCCAGCAGCTTGGGCGGGACAGCTGATGAAAAACTGTTTTTT
TRBD1	TRBV4-3	.	TRBJ2-7	CASSQAAGQGAYEQYF	TGCGCCAGCAGCCAAGCCGCGGGACAGGGGGCCTACGAGCAGTACTTC
.	TRBV19	.	TRBJ1-1	CASRGRRSLLTEAFF	TGTGCCAGCCGGGGTCGGAGGAGCCTGCTCACTGAAGCTTTCTTT
.	TRBV11-2	.	TRBJ1-3	CASSSLKSSGNTIYF	TGTGCCAGCAGCTCGCTTAAGAGCTCTGGAAACACCATATATTTT
TRBD1	TRBV29-1	.	TRBJ1-4	CSVGAGGAQEKLFF	TGCAGCGTTGGAGCAGGGGGCGCTCAAGAAAAACTGTTTTTT
TRBD1	TRBV28	.	TRBJ1-2	CASSSTGTYGYTF	TGTGCCAGCAGTTCGACAGGGACCTATGGCTACACCTTC